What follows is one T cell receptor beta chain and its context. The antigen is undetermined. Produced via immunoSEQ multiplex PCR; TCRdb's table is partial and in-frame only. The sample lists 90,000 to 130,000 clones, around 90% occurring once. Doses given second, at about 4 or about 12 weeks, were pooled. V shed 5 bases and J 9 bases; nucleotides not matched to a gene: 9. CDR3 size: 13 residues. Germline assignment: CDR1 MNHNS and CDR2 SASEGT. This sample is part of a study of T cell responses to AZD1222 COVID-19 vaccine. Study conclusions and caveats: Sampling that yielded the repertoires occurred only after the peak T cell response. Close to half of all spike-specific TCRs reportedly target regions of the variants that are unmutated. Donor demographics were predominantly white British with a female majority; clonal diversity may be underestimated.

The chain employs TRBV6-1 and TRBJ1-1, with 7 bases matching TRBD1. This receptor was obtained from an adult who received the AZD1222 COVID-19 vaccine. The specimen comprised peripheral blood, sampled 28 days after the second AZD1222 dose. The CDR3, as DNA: TGTGCCAGCAGTTCGCAGGGGGGACGGAAAGCTTTCTTT. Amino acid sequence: CASSSQGGRKAFF.